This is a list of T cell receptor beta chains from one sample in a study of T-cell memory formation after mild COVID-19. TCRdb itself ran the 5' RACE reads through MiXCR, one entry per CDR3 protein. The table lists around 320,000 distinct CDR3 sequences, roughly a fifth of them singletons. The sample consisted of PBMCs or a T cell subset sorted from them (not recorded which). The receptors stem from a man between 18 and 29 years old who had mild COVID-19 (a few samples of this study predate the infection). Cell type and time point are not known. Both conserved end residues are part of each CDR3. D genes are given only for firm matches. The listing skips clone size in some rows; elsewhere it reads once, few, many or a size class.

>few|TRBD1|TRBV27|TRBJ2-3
CASSPWTGEPDTQYF
TGTGCCAGCAGTCCATGGACAGGGGAACCAGATACGCAGTATTTT
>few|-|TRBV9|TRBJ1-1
CASSVEMGSEAFF
TGTGCCAGCAGCGTAGAGATGGGGAGTGAAGCTTTCTTT
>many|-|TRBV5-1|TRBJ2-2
CASTHARGSGELFF
TGCGCCAGCACCCACGCCCGGGGATCGGGGGAGCTGTTTTTT
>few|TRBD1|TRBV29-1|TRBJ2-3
CSAGTEADTQYF
TGCAGCGCAGGGACAGAAGCAGATACGCAGTATTTT
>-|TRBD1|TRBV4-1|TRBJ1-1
CASSQAGTGADTEAFF
TGCGCCAGCAGCCAAGCCGGGACAGGGGCGGACACTGAAGCTTTCTTT
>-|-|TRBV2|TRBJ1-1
CASRETGEVAFF
TGTGCCAGCAGAGAGACAGGCGAAGTGGCTTTCTTT
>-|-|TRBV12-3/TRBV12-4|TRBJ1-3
CASIAGQDGNTIYF
TGTGCCAGCATCGCGGGACAAGACGGAAACACCATATATTTT
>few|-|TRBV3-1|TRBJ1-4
CASSRDNHNEKLFF
TGTGCCAGCAGCCGGGACAACCATAATGAAAAACTGTTTTTT
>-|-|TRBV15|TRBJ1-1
CATSRVRRNTEAFF
TGTGCCACCAGCAGAGTTCGGAGGAACACTGAAGCTTTCTTT
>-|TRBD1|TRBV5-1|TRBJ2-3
CASRRDRAADTQYF
TGCGCCAGCAGACGGGACAGGGCGGCAGATACGCAGTATTTT
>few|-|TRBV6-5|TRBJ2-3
CASSVGLAQYF
TGTGCCAGCAGCGTCGGTCTAGCGCAGTATTTT
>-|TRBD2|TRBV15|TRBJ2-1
CATSRVPSGDEQFF
TGTGCCACCAGCAGAGTACCTAGCGGGGATGAGCAGTTCTTC
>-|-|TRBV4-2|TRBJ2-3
CASSQGGKTDTQYF
TGTGCCAGCAGCCAAGGGGGGAAGACAGATACGCAGTATTTT
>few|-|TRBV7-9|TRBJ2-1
CASCGDSYNEQFF
TGTGCCAGCTGCGGGGACTCCTACAATGAGCAGTTCTTC
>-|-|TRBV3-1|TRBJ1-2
CASSLEARPQGYTF
TGTGCCAGCAGCCTCGAAGCCAGGCCCCAGGGCTACACCTTC
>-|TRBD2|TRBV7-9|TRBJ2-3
CASSVGGRPPDTQYF
TGTGCCAGCAGCGTCGGGGGGAGGCCCCCAGATACGCAGTATTTT
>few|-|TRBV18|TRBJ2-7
CASSGPISYEQYF
TGTGCCAGCTCAGGGCCTATATCCTACGAGCAGTACTTC
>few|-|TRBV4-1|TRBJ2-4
CASSQVWGGIQYF
TGCGCCAGCAGCCAAGTGTGGGGAGGCATTCAGTACTTC
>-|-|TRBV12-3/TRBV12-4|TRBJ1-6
CASQSGVNSPLHF
TGTGCCAGCCAGTCGGGGGTAAATTCACCCCTCCACTTT
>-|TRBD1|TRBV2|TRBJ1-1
CASSGGTGRTEAFF
TGTGCCAGCAGTGGCGGGACAGGGCGGACTGAAGCTTTCTTT
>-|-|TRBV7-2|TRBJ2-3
CASRLPGPSTDTQYF
TGTGCCAGCAGATTGCCAGGACCTAGCACAGATACGCAGTATTTT
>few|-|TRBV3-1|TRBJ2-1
CASSRTMTDTEQFF
TGTGCCAGCAGCCGAACAATGACAGACACCGAGCAGTTCTTC
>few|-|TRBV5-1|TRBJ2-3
CASSLEPGARTDTQYF
TGCGCCAGCAGCTTGGAGCCAGGGGCGCGCACAGATACGCAGTATTTT